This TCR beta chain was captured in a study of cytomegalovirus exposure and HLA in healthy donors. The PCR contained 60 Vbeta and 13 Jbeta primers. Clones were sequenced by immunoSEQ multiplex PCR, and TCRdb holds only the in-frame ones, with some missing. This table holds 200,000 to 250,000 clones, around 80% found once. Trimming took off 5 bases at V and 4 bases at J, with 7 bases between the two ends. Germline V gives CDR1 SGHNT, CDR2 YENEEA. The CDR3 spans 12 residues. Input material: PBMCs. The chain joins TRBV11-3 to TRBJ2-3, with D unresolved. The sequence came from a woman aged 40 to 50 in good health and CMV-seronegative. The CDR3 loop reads CASSPAPDTQYF. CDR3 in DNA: TGTGCCAGCAGCCCTGCGCCAGATACGCAGTATTTT.